Included here is one TCR beta chain sequence, with context. In germline, CDR1 is KGHSH, CDR2 LQKENI. The CDR3 is 16 amino acids. Trimming cost V 5 bases and J 0 bases; bases outside gene matches: 6. The study counted Cohort 3 donors as recovered given two negative PCRs, clearance, or symptom resolution. Assay: immunoSEQ multiplex PCR; the TCRdb copy retains only in-frame clones and omits some. Of about 200,000 clones listed, less than 85% are singletons. These data originate in a study of blood T cell repertoires in COVID-19. V is TRBV18 and J is TRBJ1-4, with 7 bases matching TRBD1. This receptor was obtained from a man between 35 and 55 years old who had recovered from COVID-19. The specimen was PBMCs or T cells enriched from blood (not recorded which). Written as DNA, the CDR3 is TGTGCCAGCTCATCGGGACAGCCAGCAACTAATGAAAAACTGTTTTTT. Amino acid sequence: CASSSGQPATNEKLFF.